The 10 T cell receptor beta chains below come from one sample, sequenced in a study of shared clonotypes between healthy human individuals. The table came from immunoSEQ multiplex PCR; TCRdb's copy has only in-frame clones and leaves some out. The sample yields 2 million to 2.5 million clones, 90% to 96% seen once. The sequenced sample was naive CD4+ T cells sorted from blood. Subset of the sample: CD45RA+ positively selected. These receptors all stem from a man aged 18 to 29 in good health.

This chain uses TRBV19 with TRBJ1-5; D gene uncertain. From germline, CDR1 is LNHDA and CDR2 SQIVND (reference sequence). The V gene lost 9 bases and the J gene lost 0 bases, with 12 bases spanning the gap. The CDR3 runs 14 residues. The DNA of the CDR3 is TGTGCCAGCAAACAAGTAAATAGCAATCAGCCCCAGCATTTT. This codes for CASKQVNSNQPQHF.

J is TRBJ1-5 and V is TRBV5-6; no definite D call. CDR1 SGHDT and CDR2 YYEEEE come from the germline V gene. Between the trimmed V and J ends, which lost 0 bases and 3 bases, there was a span of 10 bases. The length of the CDR3 is 15 residues. The DNA for the CDR3 is TGTGCCAGCAGCTTGGGTACGGCTCACAATCAGCCCCAGCATTTT. It encodes CASSLGTAHNQPQHF.

This chain joins TRBV5-4 and TRBJ1-6, with 9 bases matching TRBD1. Germline trimming cut 4 bases from V and 8 bases from J; bases unmatched to any gene: 7. In germline, CDR1 is SGHNT, CDR2 YYREEE (reference sequence). There are 15 residues in the CDR3. CDR3 protein: CASSVRDRVYSPLHF. Here the CDR3 DNA reads TGTGCCAGCAGCGTCCGGGACAGGGTTTATTCACCCCTCCACTTT.

The chain employs TRBV9 and TRBJ1-2, with D maybe TRBD1 (6 bases). Germline values: CDR1 SGDLS, CDR2 YYNGEE. The CDR3 is 16 amino acids. V was cut by 3 bases and J by 4 bases, with 19 bases left in between. CDR3 protein: CASSAVGQSAGYGYTF. The DNA for the CDR3 is TGTGCCAGCAGCGCTGTTGGACAGTCTGCGGGCTATGGCTACACCTTC.

The gene calls are TRBV7-9 and TRBJ2-7, with 8 bases lining up with TRBD1. There are 16 residues in the CDR3. The germline V gene has CDR1 SEHNR and CDR2 FQNEAQ (reference sequence). V was clipped by 1 base and J by 0 bases; unmatched bases: 5. In DNA form, the CDR3 reads TGTGCCAGCAGCTTAGGTGCGGGACAGGTCTCCTACGAGCAGTACTTC. Encoded protein: CASSLGAGQVSYEQYF.

The gene calls are TRBV14 and TRBJ1-5; D is undetermined. CDR3 length: 17 residues. V was clipped by 0 bases and J by 0 bases, with 12 bases between them. Germline V lookup: CDR1 SGHDN, CDR2 FVKESK. CDR3 protein: CASSQDAGSDSNQPQHF. The CDR3 nucleotides are TGTGCCAGCAGCCAAGACGCCGGGTCTGATAGCAATCAGCCCCAGCATTTT.

This CDR3 is CTSSQRAPTLVGYTF. The DNA for the CDR3 is TGCACCAGCAGCCAGAGGGCTCCTACCCTCGTTGGCTACACCTTC. The V and J genes are TRBV1 and TRBJ1-2. TRBV1 is annotated as a pseudogene. CDR3 length: 15 amino acids.

CDR3 sequence reads: CASSYGARGTTQYF. DNA for the CDR3: TGTGCCAGCAGTTACGGGGCCAGGGGAACGACCCAGTACTTC. The chain is built from TRBV6-5 and TRBJ2-5, with D perhaps TRBD1 (6 bases). This CDR3 spans 14 amino acids. The germline V and J ends were trimmed by 2 bases and 7 bases, with 14 bases remaining between them. In germline, CDR1 is MNHEY, CDR2 SVGAGI.

The chain uses TRBV28 and TRBJ1-5; 9 bases map to TRBD1. The junction had 10 bases not matched to a gene; V was cut back by 6 bases and J by 4 bases. Germline V gene data show CDR1 as MDHEN and CDR2 as SYDVKM. The CDR3 is made up of 16 amino acids. As DNA, the CDR3 is TGTGCCAGCAGCTCTCCGGGACAGGGCGGGAATCAGCCCCAGCATTTT. Translating it yields CASSSPGQGGNQPQHF. Full variable domain (rest looked up from reference TRBV28 and TRBJ1-5): DVKVTQSSRYLVKRTGEKVFLECVQDMDHENMFWYRQDPGLGLRLIYFSYDVKMKEKGDIPEGYSVSREKKERFSLILESASTNQTSMYLCASSSPGQGGNQPQHFGDGTRLSIL.

The V call is TRBV10-3, the J call TRBJ1-3; 7 positions agree with TRBD1. The trim removed 5 bases at V and 0 bases at J, leaving 7 bases unmatched. Germline loops: CDR1 ENHRY, CDR2 SYGVKD. CDR3 length: 16 amino acids. The CDR3 coding sequence is TGTGCCATCAGTCAGGACAGGACCCTCTCTGGAAACACCATATATTTT. It yields the protein CAISQDRTLSGNTIYF.